This T cell receptor (beta chain) appears in the sequencing data of a study of CD8+ T cells in alopecia areata (dated by TCRdb to 2016 to 2019). Background for the entire study: The treated patients took part in an open-label pilot trial in which moderate-to-severe alopecia areata was treated with oral tofacitinib at 5 to 10 mg twice daily. Clonality in the scalp was compared among normal scalp (n=4), patchy alopecia areata scalp (n=8), and alopecia totalis/universalis scalp (n=8). Tofacitinib was given for 6 to 18 months, followed by 6 months of follow-up off drug to assess delayed response and recurrence. Amplification of TCRbeta CDR3 regions was done by immunoSEQ multiplex PCR using 35 Vbeta forward primers and 13 Jbeta reverse primers. High-throughput TCRbeta sequencing was used to examine T cell clonal expansion in alopecia areata in both the C3H/HeJ mouse model and human patients. RNA was obtained with the PAXgene miRNA kit for fixed scalp, the miRNeasy kit for PBMCs, and the RNeasy kit for mouse skin. Biopsies were taken from tofacitinib-treated patients at baseline and at 4 and 24 weeks of treatment, and a later scalp biopsy was taken in several of the tofacitinib-treated patients. Scalp tissue and sorted CD4+ and CD8+ peripheral blood T cells from patchy and totalis/universalis alopecia areata patients and from healthy controls were covered by human TCRbeta sequencing.

The library was generated by the immunoSEQ multiplex PCR assay. RNA was extracted from all samples and reverse transcribed into cDNA, which served as template for TCR sequencing. SuperScript III was used to make first-strand cDNA, primed with a 2:1 mix of oligo-dT and random hexamers. A synthetic immune receptor repertoire was used to assess amplification bias, and residual bias was removed computationally. The original methods were these. After raw reads were preprocessed to remove errors, the CDR3 was defined following IMGT conventions as running from the conserved cysteine to phenylalanine. Clonality was calculated as 1 minus Shannon entropy normalized by log2 of the number of productive unique TCRs. Scalp TCRbeta sequences were cross-referenced with sorted blood CD4 and CD8 repertoires so that the CD4 or CD8 identity of scalp clones could be inferred. The table was pulled from immuneACCESS by TCRdb, which kept in-frame rearrangements only. Such tables lose some clones; where checked, under half of the loss comes from unresolved V genes, and the rest has no known cause. From that table come the V and J calls and clone size; the DNA was used to work out D and trimming. For this sample there are hundreds of thousands of clones; roughly two thirds appear just once. 1% to 1.5% of the sample is held by the ten biggest clonotypes.

Concerning this clone: What antigen it recognizes has not been identified. Base quality data are lacking; no much larger clone is found one base away.

The research as a whole found: Higher clonality and more expanded CD8+ clones were observed in lesional scalp than in normal scalp, particularly in alopecia totalis/universalis, a finding suggestive of antigenic drive. Unlike mouse skin, where gammadelta T cells dominate, normal human skin contains resident alphabeta T cells that get sequenced too, which complicates analysis of the scalp TCR repertoire. TCR sequences shared between patients were less clear than in mice, possibly partly because of HLA diversity in the patient population.

According to the study, the label for this sample's time point signals: baseline before oral tofacitinib. Lesional scalp punch biopsies and peripheral blood were collected from alopecia areata patients. PBMCs were isolated by density centrifugation and stained for CD3, CD4 and CD8, and CD4+ and CD8+ T cells were sorted on a FACSAria. This clonotype was obtained from a human donor with alopecia areata. The source material was CD4+ T cells sorted from blood, sampled at week 0.

The sequence in DNA is TGTGCCAGCAGCCCCACGGGGGGAGACTATGGCTACACCTTC. Its translation reads: CASSPTGGDYGYTF. This sequence uses TRBV5-4 and TRBJ1-2, with TRBD1 perhaps the D gene, on 5 matching bases. CDR3 length: 14 amino acids, cysteine to phenylalanine. Only CDR3 DNA is held: 42 bases, read in frame from base 1. Trimming removed 4 bases from V and 3 bases from J, leaving 13 bases between the germline ends. Reading the germline V gene (reference sequence) gives CDR1 SGHNT and CDR2 YYREEE. Reference TRBV5-4 and TRBJ1-2 proteins supply the regions before and after the CDR3; the full variable domain is: ETGVTQSPTHLIKTRGQQVTLRCSSQSGHNTVSWYQQALGQGPQFIFQYYREEENGRGNFPPRFSGLQFPNYSSELNVNALELDDSALYLCASSPTGGDYGYTFGSGTRLTVV.